This TCR beta chain was recovered during a study of blood T cell repertoires in COVID-19. Study context: The cDNA or gDNA used as material had been derived from T cells, B-cell-depleted T cells, or PBMCs.

Study processing details: From reference gene primer amplification, estimates of nucleated cell counts were derived. Only in-frame clones appear in the TCRdb table, and some are missing; sequencing was by immunoSEQ multiplex PCR. The V and J calls and clone size are taken from that table; D and trimming were inferred from the DNA. The data contain tens of thousands of clones, 80% of them singletons. The CDR3 totals 15 residues. The V gene's germline CDR1 is LNHDA and CDR2 SQIVND (reference sequence). V shed 5 bases and J 1 base; nucleotides not matched to a gene: 8. This receptor was taken from a man between 65 and 85 years old who had recovered from COVID-19. Sequencing was carried out using peripheral blood. The rearrangement joins TRBV19 to TRBJ2-7, with 7 bases matching TRBD1. The CDR3 DNA follows: TGTGCCAGTAGTGTCCGACAGGGTTCATCCTACGAGCAGTACTTC. Its protein product is CASSVRQGSSYEQYF. Complete variable domain (other parts from reference TRBV19 and TRBJ2-7): DGGITQSPKYLFRKEGQNVTLSCEQNLNHDAMYWYRQDPGQGLRLIYYSQIVNDFQKGDIAEGYSVSREKKESFPLTVTSAQKNPTAFYLCASSVRQGSSYEQYFGPGTRLTVT.